This T cell receptor (beta chain) was retrieved from a study of technical replicates of blood from a few donors. This table comes from immunoSEQ multiplex PCR, and its TCRdb copy is limited to in-frame clones, with some not included. The table lists some 80,000 clones, 95% to 97% of them singletons, with about 0.3% in the top ten. This clone appeared a single time. The clonotype was recovered from a human donor in good health. Sequenced sample: T cells isolated from PBMCs.

The CDR3 region is CAISGDFYNEQFF. The CDR3 DNA reads as TGTGCCATCAGTGGGGACTTTTACAATGAGCAGTTCTTC. The chain is built from TRBV10-3 and TRBJ2-1; D is possibly TRBD2 (6 bases). Germline assignment: CDR1 ENHRY and CDR2 SYGVKD. V lost 4 bases and J 4 bases, leaving 8 bases between the germline ends. This CDR3 region has 13 residues.